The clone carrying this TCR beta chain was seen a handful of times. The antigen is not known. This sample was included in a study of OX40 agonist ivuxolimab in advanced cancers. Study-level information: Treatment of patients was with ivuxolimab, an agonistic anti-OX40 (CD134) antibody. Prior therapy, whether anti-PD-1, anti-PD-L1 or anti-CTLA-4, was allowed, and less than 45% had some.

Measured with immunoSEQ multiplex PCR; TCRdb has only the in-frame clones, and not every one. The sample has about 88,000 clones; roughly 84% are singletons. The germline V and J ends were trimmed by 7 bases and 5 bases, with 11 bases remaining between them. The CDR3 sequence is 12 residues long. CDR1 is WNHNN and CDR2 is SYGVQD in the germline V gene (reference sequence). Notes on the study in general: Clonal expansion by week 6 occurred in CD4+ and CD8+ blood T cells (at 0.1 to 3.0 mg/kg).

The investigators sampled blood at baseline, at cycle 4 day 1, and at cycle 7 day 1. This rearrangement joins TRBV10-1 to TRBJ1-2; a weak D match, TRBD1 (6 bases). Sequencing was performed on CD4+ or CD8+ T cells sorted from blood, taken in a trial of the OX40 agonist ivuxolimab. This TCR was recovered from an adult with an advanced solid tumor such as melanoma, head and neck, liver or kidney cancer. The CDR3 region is CASMGARYGYTF. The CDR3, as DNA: TGCGCCAGCATGGGGGCCAGGTATGGCTACACCTTC.